What follows is one T cell receptor beta chain and its context. Its target is unknown. Regarding treatment: around 19 received Ad26.COV2.S at low or high dose, single or two shots; several received placebo; per-sample allocation not given. The study sampled participants on day 63 after the first vaccine or placebo injection. This sample is drawn from a study of Ad26.COV2.S vaccination and SARS-CoV-2 variants. Germline CDR1 reads SGHTA; CDR2 reads FQGNSA. The CDR3 has 17 residues. V lost 1 base and J lost 0, with 10 bases in between. General study points: It was vaccine recipients, not placebo recipients, who had the higher spike-specific TCR breadth. For non-spike TCRs, breadth in vaccine recipients resembled that in placebo recipients. Once vaccination had occurred, spike-specific CD8+ and CD4+ T cell responses reportedly showed substantial breadth. The analyses of TCR breadth and depth may have understated the size of total T cell responses.

Assay used: immunoSEQ multiplex PCR; TCRdb lists only in-frame clones, some missing. The top ten hold about 1.5% of the sample, which has fewer than 900,000 clones, roughly 90% seen once. The rearrangement joins TRBV7-2 to TRBJ1-6; no definite D call. This specimen consisted of peripheral blood, obtained in a trial of Ad26.COV2.S vaccine versus placebo. This clonotype was sampled from a person between 18 and 60 years old who received the Ad26.COV2.S COVID-19 vaccine or a placebo. CDR3 in DNA: TGTGCCAGCAGCTTAGTCGGCACTTCCTCCTATAATTCACCCCTCCACTTT. Its protein is CASSLVGTSSYNSPLHF. Full variable domain (remainder filled in from reference TRBV7-2 and TRBJ1-6): GAGVSQSPSNKVTEKGKDVELRCDPISGHTALYWYRQSLGQGLEFLIYFQGNSAPDKSGLPSDRFSAERTGGSVSTLTIQRTQQEDSAVYLCASSLVGTSSYNSPLHFGNGTRLTVT.